This TCR beta chain was retrieved from a study of technical replicates of blood from a handful of donors (dated 2017 in TCRdb). Including the terminal cysteine and phenylalanine, the CDR3 comprises 17 residues. Just CDR3 DNA is preserved here, 51 bases in frame from base 1. CDR1 and CDR2 (MDHEN, SYDVKM) derive from the germline V gene. V and J lose 4 bases and 2 bases, and a span of 21 bases separates them. The library was produced with the immunoSEQ multiplex PCR assay. In its TCRdb copy, this immuneACCESS table keeps in-frame sequences only and misses some clones. Where compared with another copy, unresolved V genes explain less than half of these, and the others have no known cause. This sample gives approximately 75,000 clones in total; about 97% of them show up just once. The ten biggest clones cover around 0.3% of the sample. This clone was detected only once. No antigen is known for it. The sample holds no much larger clone one base away, and base qualities are not on file.

The sequence derives from a human donor in good health. The material sequenced was T cells isolated from PBMCs. The V and J segments used are TRBV28 and TRBJ2-7; 6 matching bases give a weak D call of TRBD2. The CDR3 region has the sequence CASSWGLALEGAYEQYF. The DNA sequence follows: TGTGCCAGCAGTTGGGGGTTAGCGTTGGAGGGAGCCTACGAGCAGTACTTC. Reference TRBV28 and TRBJ2-7 genes cover what lies past the CDR3, so the full variable domain is DVKVTQSSRYLVKRTGEKVFLECVQDMDHENMFWYRQDPGLGLRLIYFSYDVKMKEKGDIPEGYSVSREKKERFSLILESASTNQTSMYLCASSWGLALEGAYEQYFGPGTRLTVT.